These 24 T cell receptor beta chains share one sample of origin, sequenced in a study of T cell repertoires and Cas9 in healthy adults. Here immunoSEQ multiplex PCR was the method, and the copy in TCRdb shows in-frame clones only, minus some. The sample yields approximately 23,000 clones, about 90% seen once. The sequenced sample consisted of CD4+ effector T cells (CD127+, CD25-, CD137-, CD154-) from PBMCs; culture status not recorded. The receptors come from a human donor in good health.

This rearrangement joins TRBV7-2 to TRBJ2-7; no clear D gene. Trimming removed 0 bases at V and 2 bases at J, with 14 bases between. The CDR3 contains 16 residues. Looked up from germline, CDR1 is SGHTA and CDR2 is FQGNSA. This CDR3 is CASSLAARPTPYEQYF. The CDR3 coding sequence is TGTGCCAGCAGCTTAGCCGCTCGGCCCACACCCTACGAGCAGTACTTC.

This chain uses TRBV7-8 with TRBJ1-5, with D hard to call. The CDR3 contains 15 residues. Between the trimmed V and J ends, which lost 5 bases and 1 base, there was a span of 12 bases. Germline assignment: CDR1 SGHVS and CDR2 FQNEAQ. CDR3 bases: TGTGCCAGCAGCATACGTGAGGGAAGCAATCAGCCCCAGCATTTT. This gives the protein CASSIREGSNQPQHF.

This clone was counted only a few times. One end of the junction is discordant with germline, which a read error may explain. V is TRBV7-7 and J is TRBJ2-2; D gene ambiguous. In germline, CDR1 is SSHAT, CDR2 FNYEAQ (reference sequence). This CDR3 comprises 14 residues. CDR3: CASSANRNTGELFF. DNA of the CDR3: TGTGCTAGCAGCGCGAACAGAAACACCGGGGAGCTGTTTTTT.

CDR3 sequence: CASSQTDQPQHF. The CDR3 DNA reads TGTGCCAGCAGTCAAACGGATCAGCCCCAGCATTTT. The V call is TRBV28, the J call TRBJ1-5; no clear D gene. With 5 bases removed from V and 5 bases from J, the gap between germline ends came to 7 bases. From germline, CDR1 is MDHEN and CDR2 SYDVKM. The CDR3 spans 12 residues.

The chain recombines TRBV4-1 with TRBJ2-1; D perhaps matches TRBD1 (5 bases). This CDR3 is 15 amino acids long. V dropped 0 bases and J dropped 7 bases, with 13 bases sitting between them. Per germline, CDR1 MGHRA and CDR2 YSYEKL. CDR3 in amino acids: CASSQDRGRSNEQFF. The CDR3 region has the DNA TGCGCCAGCAGCCAAGATAGGGGTAGGTCAAATGAGCAGTTCTTC.

The chain is built from TRBV4-2 and TRBJ1-1; D is possibly TRBD1 (6 bases). Between the trimmed V and J ends, which lost 3 bases and 3 bases, there was a span of 20 bases. The CDR3 sequence is 17 residues long. CDR1 and CDR2 (germline): LGHNA, YNFKEQ. CDR3 amino acids: CASSHPGQLRGDTEAFF. In DNA, the CDR3 is TGTGCCAGCAGCCATCCGGGACAACTGAGGGGGGACACTGAAGCTTTCTTT.

The chain joins TRBV6-5 to TRBJ1-1, with TRBD1 matching over 8 bases. Germline CDR1 MNHEY, CDR2 SVGAGI. The CDR3 sequence is 14 residues long. V dropped 1 base and J dropped 4; count of bases not matched to a gene: 2. As DNA, the CDR3 is TGTGCCAGCAGTTACTTACAGGGGGGCACTGAAGCTTTCTTT. Encoded protein: CASSYLQGGTEAFF.

The J gene is TRBJ1-1, the V gene TRBV7-2; 9 bases align to TRBD1. V shed 2 bases, J shed 1 base, and the junction held 5 bases outside the gene matches. Germline values: CDR1 SGHTA, CDR2 FQGNSA. This CDR3 is built from 16 residues. The CDR3, as DNA: TGTGCCAGCAGCTTAATCGGGGGACAGGGGAACACTGAAGCTTTCTTT. Protein sequence: CASSLIGGQGNTEAFF.

The V call is TRBV11-3, the J call TRBJ1-1; D unresolved. The CDR3 runs 13 residues. Germline V gives CDR1 SGHNT, CDR2 YENEEA. The V end was cut by 1 base, the J end by 4 bases, with 7 bases between. The CDR3 sequence: CASSLGMGTEAFF. Written as DNA, the CDR3 is TGTGCCAGCAGCTTAGGTATGGGCACTGAAGCTTTCTTT.

The rearrangement links TRBV9 to TRBJ1-6; 10 bases align to TRBD1. The V and J ends lost 4 bases and 9 bases, in that order; junction bases with no gene match: 4. Germline CDR1 reads SGDLS; CDR2 reads YYNGEE. The CDR3 has 14 residues. CDR3 bases: TGTGCCAGCAGCCTTGGACAGGGGGGTTCACCCCTCCACTTT. Amino acids: CASSLGQGGSPLHF.

The chain couples TRBV5-6 to TRBJ2-2, with D maybe TRBD2 (5 bases). Germline V gives CDR1 SGHDT, CDR2 YYEEEE. The CDR3 is made up of 13 amino acids. V lost 2 bases, J lost 4 bases, and 6 bases lay in between. CDR3 amino acids: CASSFEGTGELFF. CDR3 nucleotide sequence: TGTGCCAGCAGCTTCGAGGGCACCGGGGAGCTGTTTTTT.

In DNA, the CDR3 is TGTGCCAGCAGACCCCTCACAGGGGGCAATCAGCCCCAGCATTTT. Translated: CASRPLTGGNQPQHF. The rearrangement links TRBV6-5 to TRBJ1-5, with 7 bases matching TRBD1. The CDR3 length is 15 residues. CDR1 is MNHEY, CDR2 SVGAGI, per germline. The junction had 7 bases not matched to a gene; V was cut back by 6 bases and J by 2 bases.

This clone was seen once. V gene TRBV5-5 combines with J gene TRBJ2-5, with D unresolved. Germline V lookup: CDR1 SGHKS, CDR2 YYEKEE (reference sequence). This CDR3 spans 14 amino acids. The V end lost 1 base, the J end lost 4 bases, and 11 bases lay between the germline ends. The CDR3, as DNA: TGTGCCAGCAGCTTGCGGGCAGACCTAGAGACCCAGTACTTC. Residues: CASSLRADLETQYF.

The chain carries TRBV28 and TRBJ2-6; D is perhaps TRBD2 (6 bases). The germline V gene has CDR1 MDHEN and CDR2 SYDVKM. The CDR3 has 18 residues. V shed 5 bases and J shed 0 bases, with 17 bases lying between them. The CDR3 here is CASSGFGTALSGANVLTF. For the CDR3, the DNA is TGTGCCAGCAGTGGTTTCGGGACTGCCCTCTCTGGGGCCAACGTCCTGACTTTC.

The rearrangement joins TRBV7-9 to TRBJ1-1; D unclear. Germline V gives CDR1 SEHNR, CDR2 FQNEAQ (reference sequence). V was pared by 4 bases and J by 0 bases, with 15 bases between. The CDR3 contains 16 residues. DNA for the CDR3: TGTGCCAGCAGCTCATCCAAGGACGGGATGAACACTGAAGCTTTCTTT. This encodes CASSSSKDGMNTEAFF.

This sequence joins TRBV5-8 and TRBJ2-6; D is undetermined. This CDR3 comprises 16 residues. Germline V gene data show CDR1 as SGHTS and CDR2 as YDEGEE. V was pared by 4 bases and J by 0 bases, with 11 bases between. The CDR3 DNA sequence: TGTGCCAGCAGCCTGACGGGCAGCTCTGGGGCCAACGTCCTGACTTTC. Encoded protein: CASSLTGSSGANVLTF.

The chain joins TRBV15 to TRBJ2-5; TRBD1 or TRBD2 may be the D gene (5 bases each). The V and J ends lost 0 bases and 2 bases respectively, with 10 bases between them. Looked up from germline, CDR1 is LNHNV and CDR2 is YYDKDF (reference sequence). This CDR3 has 15 residues. This CDR3 reads CATSRDLGPQETQYF. The CDR3 nucleotides are TGTGCCACCAGCAGAGACCTGGGACCTCAAGAGACCCAGTACTTC.

The rearrangement joins TRBV19 to TRBJ2-3; 10 bases align to TRBD2. The CDR3 runs to 14 residues. V dropped 7 bases and J dropped 3; count of bases not matched to a gene: 4. Per germline, CDR1 LNHDA and CDR2 SQIVND (reference sequence). The CDR3: CASTLAGVTDTQYF. The DNA for the CDR3 is TGTGCCAGTACCCTAGCGGGGGTTACAGATACGCAGTATTTT.

This clone was counted a single time. The chain links TRBV20-1 to TRBJ2-3; D is unclear. V lost 5 bases and J lost 2, with 2 bases in between. Germline lookup yields CDR1 DFQATT and CDR2 SNEGSKA (reference sequence). The CDR3 consists of 10 residues. The CDR3: CSAVTDTQYF. The CDR3 nucleotides read TGCAGTGCTGTCACAGATACGCAGTATTTT.

The V and J genes are TRBV7-2 and TRBJ2-7; D remains unclear. This CDR3 contains 13 residues. The ends were cut back, 1 base at V and 0 bases at J, with 4 bases in the middle. CDR1 and CDR2 (germline): SGHTA, FQGNSA. The chain's CDR3 is CASSLESSYEQYF. The DNA for the CDR3 is TGTGCCAGCAGCTTAGAAAGCTCCTACGAGCAGTACTTC.

The count of this clone is one. The chain employs TRBV28 and TRBJ2-1; 10 bases line up with TRBD1. The germline CDR1 and CDR2 sequences are MDHEN and SYDVKM. This CDR3 region has 16 residues. V lost 2 bases, J lost 5 bases, and 6 bases stayed unmatched. The CDR3 region is CASSLEGTGADNEQFF. For the CDR3, the DNA is TGTGCCAGCAGTTTAGAGGGGACAGGGGCTGACAATGAGCAGTTCTTC.

As regards this clone: The DNA is omitted, as the CDR3 cannot be located on it reliably, and the CDR3 follows TCRdb's listing. This chain joins TRBV12-1 and TRBJ1-1; TRBD1 was called by the table and not checked on the DNA. TRBV12-1 is labeled a pseudogene. The CDR3 region is 15 residues in length, termini included. The CDR3 is CASSPVGAGNTEAFF.

The rearrangement uses TRBV7-9 and TRBJ2-3; D is possibly TRBD2 (5 bases). V dropped 11 bases and J dropped 1 base, with 16 bases sitting between them. CDR1 SEHNR and CDR2 FQNEAQ come from the germline V gene (reference sequence). CDR3 length equals 14 residues. The CDR3, as DNA: TGTGCCTCCCACAAAGGGCGGGGCACAGATACGCAGTATTTT. It yields the protein CASHKGRGTDTQYF.

The CDR3 region is CASSLPAGNTEAFF. The CDR3 DNA reads TGTGCCAGCAGTTTACCGGCGGGGAACACTGAAGCTTTCTTT. The chain joins TRBV28 to TRBJ1-1; no definite D call. V lost 2 bases, J lost 1 base, and 8 bases lay in between. The CDR3 contains 14 residues. The germline CDR1 and CDR2 sequences are MDHEN and SYDVKM.